The rows below give T cell receptor beta chains drawn from one sample of a study of radiation and T cells in renal cell carcinoma. The assay was immunoSEQ multiplex PCR, and TCRdb's table has in-frame clones only and misses some. The sample yields 9,000 or so clones, roughly 60% seen once. This specimen was tumor tissue, taken from a patient whose treatment was nephrectomy without radiotherapy. The receptor set was obtained from a man aged 60 to 75 with renal cell carcinoma. CDR3s include the opening cysteine and the closing phenylalanine or tryptophan. The order of the fields is V gene, clone size, J gene, D gene, CDR3 DNA, CDR3 protein. A D gene is named only where the DNA matches it firmly. For some rows the clone size is stated as once, few or many, or as a class when expanded; others skip it.

>TRBV6-4|once|TRBJ1-3|TRBD1
TGTGCCAGCAGTCCGCCCGACCAGACAGGGCACCTCCTCTCTGGAAACACCATATATTTT
CASSPPDQTGHLLSGNTIYF
>TRBV5-1|NA|TRBJ2-3|TRBD2
TGCGCCAGCAGCTTGGCCCGGTCTAGTATAGCGGGTGTCACAGATACGCAGTATTTT
CASSLARSSIAGVTDTQYF
>TRBV5-6|few|TRBJ1-5|NA
TGTGCCAGCAGCTTGAGCTATGGGACCGCCTATCAGCCCCAGCATTTT
CASSLSYGTAYQPQHF
>TRBV7-3|NA|TRBJ2-3|TRBD2
TGTGCCAGCAGCCTAGGACTAGCGGTCGAAGGGACGGATACGCAGTATTTT
CASSLGLAVEGTDTQYF
>TRBV5-5|NA|TRBJ2-1|TRBD2
TGTGCCAGCAGCTTCGCTACTAGCGGGAGTAATGAGCAGTTCTTC
CASSFATSGSNEQFF
>TRBV7-8|few|TRBJ1-5|TRBD1
TGTGCCAGCAGCCTCGGACAGGGGAGTCAGCCCCAGCATTTT
CASSLGQGSQPQHF
>TRBV28|once|TRBJ1-5|TRBD1
TGTGCCAGCAGTTTTTGGACAGGGGGTAGCAATCAGCCCCAGCATTTT
CASSFWTGGSNQPQHF
>TRBV14|once|TRBJ1-6|NA
TGTGCCAGCAGCCAAGATTCCGACCACGCGTTCTATAATTCACCCCTCCACTTT
CASSQDSDHAFYNSPLHF
>TRBV7-9|NA|TRBJ2-1|NA
TGTGCCAGCGGACAATACAATGAGCAGTTCTTC
CASGQYNEQFF
>TRBV27|NA|TRBJ1-2|TRBD1
TGTGCCAGCAGTTTATCGAAGGGGGCGGGCTATGGCTACACCTTC
CASSLSKGAGYGYTF
>TRBV11-2|NA|TRBJ2-5|NA
TGTGCCAGCAGCTTAGGGGGACTGCCTCAAGAGACCCAGTACTTC
CASSLGGLPQETQYF
>TRBV6-6|once|TRBJ1-2|NA
TGTGCCAGCAGTTCTTTTAAGTATGGCTACACCTTC
CASSSFKYGYTF
>TRBV7-9|NA|TRBJ2-3|TRBD2
TGTGCCAGCAGTTTAAAATCGGCGGGAGCCCGCACAGATACGCAGTATTTT
CASSLKSAGARTDTQYF
>TRBV30|NA|TRBJ2-5|NA
TGTGCCTGGAGTGCGTCGGGGGAGTGGGAGACCCAGTACTTC
CAWSASGEWETQYF
>TRBV2|large|TRBJ1-1|NA
TGTGCCAGCAGTCCAACCCAGGGGACTGAAGCTTTCTTT
CASSPTQGTEAFF
>TRBV2|NA|TRBJ2-5|TRBD1
TGTGCCAGCACCAGACAGGGGTTGGGGGAGACCCAGTACTTC
CASTRQGLGETQYF
>TRBV4-2|NA|TRBJ2-5|NA
TGTGCCAGCAGCCAAGTATCCGGAACTAACCAAGAGACCCAGTACTTC
CASSQVSGTNQETQYF
>TRBV7-2|NA|TRBJ2-5|TRBD1
TGTGCCAGCAGCTTAGCGACAGGGCTTCAAGAGACCCAGTACTTC
CASSLATGLQETQYF
>TRBV6-5|NA|TRBJ2-7|TRBD2
TGTGCCAGCAGCCTTAGCGGGGCTCCCTACGAGCAGTACTTC
CASSLSGAPYEQYF
>TRBV28|few|TRBJ1-2|NA
TGTGCCAGCAGTTCCTACCCAGGGGCGGGAGGCTACACCTTC
CASSSYPGAGGYTF
>TRBV19|NA|TRBJ1-5|NA
TGTGCCTCGACTCAGGGGACGGGCAATCAGCCCCAGCATTTT
CASTQGTGNQPQHF
>TRBV5-4|NA|TRBJ1-2|TRBD1
TGTGCCAGCAGCCCCCAAGGGGGCTACTATGGCTACACCTTC
CASSPQGGYYGYTF
>TRBV9|NA|TRBJ1-1|TRBD1
TGTGCCAGCAGCCCAGGGACAGGGAACACTGAAGCTTTCTTT
CASSPGTGNTEAFF
>TRBV7-9|few|TRBJ1-2|TRBD1
TGTGCCAGCAGCTACACCGGGACAGGGATATCATCTGGCTACACCTTC
CASSYTGTGISSGYTF
>TRBV18|NA|TRBJ1-6|TRBD1
TGTGCCAGCTCATTAAACCGGGACAGCCTTGATCCCCACTTT
CASSLNRDSLDPHF
>TRBV29-1|NA|TRBJ2-7|TRBD1
TGCAGCGTCAGACAGGGAACCTACGAGCAGTACTTC
CSVRQGTYEQYF
>TRBV4-1|medium-sized|TRBJ2-7|TRBD1
TGCGCCAGCAGCCAAGACCCCTTGGACAGGTCTTCCTACGAGCAGTACTTC
CASSQDPLDRSSYEQYF
>TRBV5-5|NA|TRBJ1-1|NA
TGTGCCAGCAGCTTGGACCTCTCCACTGAAGCTTTCTTT
CASSLDLSTEAFF
>TRBV2|NA|TRBJ2-1|TRBD2
TGTGCCAGCAGCTCAGGACTAGCGGGAAGGGGTGGGCAGTTCTTC
CASSSGLAGRGGQFF
>TRBV2|NA|TRBJ2-5|TRBD1
TGTGCCAGTCTCCAGGGGGCGGTAAATCAAGAGACCCAGTACTTC
CASLQGAVNQETQYF
>TRBV4-3|few|TRBJ1-2|NA
TGCGCCAGCAGCCAAGAAGGGTCCTATGGCTACACCTTC
CASSQEGSYGYTF
>TRBV18|few|TRBJ2-2|TRBD2
TGTGCCAGCCGGACTAGCGGAACCGGGGAGCTGTTTTTT
CASRTSGTGELFF
>TRBV7-2|NA|TRBJ2-3|TRBD2
TGTGCCAGCAGCCCCCGGGACTACACAGATACGCAGTATTTT
CASSPRDYTDTQYF
>TRBV10-3|NA|TRBJ2-7|NA
TGTGCCGGCGGCGGGACAGAGTACGAGCAGTACTTC
CAGGGTEYEQYF
>TRBV7-2|NA|TRBJ1-6|TRBD1
TGTGCCAGCAGCGGAGGGGGCAATTCACCCCTCCACTTT
CASSGGGNSPLHF
>TRBV18|NA|TRBJ2-1|NA
TGTGCCAGCTCCTCGGGGACGGGGCCCGAGCAGTTCTTC
CASSSGTGPEQFF
>TRBV5-1|NA|TRBJ2-2|NA
TGCGCCAGCAGCTTGGGGTTAGCAGCGAACACCGGGGAGCTGTTTTTT
CASSLGLAANTGELFF
>TRBV2|NA|TRBJ2-1|TRBD2
TGTGCCAGCAGTGAACTAGCGGGGAATGAGCAGTTCTTC
CASSELAGNEQFF
>TRBV7-2|NA|TRBJ2-7|NA
TGTGCCAGCAGCCTAGGGGGGGGCTGGGTTTACGAGCAGTACTTC
CASSLGGGWVYEQYF
>TRBV30|NA|TRBJ1-5|TRBD1
TGTGCCTGGAGCGGGACAGGGGGTTTTCAGCCCCAGCATTTT
CAWSGTGGFQPQHF
>TRBV28|NA|TRBJ2-5|TRBD1
TGTGCCAGCAGTACCCGAGTGACAGGGGGCAGAGAGACCCAGTACTTC
CASSTRVTGGRETQYF
>TRBV9|NA|TRBJ2-2|NA
TGTGCCAGCAGCCCAGCATACACCGGGGAGCTGTTTTTT
CASSPAYTGELFF